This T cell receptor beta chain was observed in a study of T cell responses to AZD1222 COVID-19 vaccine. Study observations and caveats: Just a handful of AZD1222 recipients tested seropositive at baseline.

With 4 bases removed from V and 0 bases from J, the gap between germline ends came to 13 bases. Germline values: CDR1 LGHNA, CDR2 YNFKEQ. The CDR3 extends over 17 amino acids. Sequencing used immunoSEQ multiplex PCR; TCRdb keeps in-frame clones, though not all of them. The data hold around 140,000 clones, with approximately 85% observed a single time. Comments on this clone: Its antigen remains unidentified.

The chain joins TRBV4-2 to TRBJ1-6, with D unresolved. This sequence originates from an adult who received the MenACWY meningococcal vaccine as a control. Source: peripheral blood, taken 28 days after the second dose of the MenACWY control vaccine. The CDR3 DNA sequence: TGTGCCAGCAGCCCCGACATTCCGAGCTCCTATAATTCACCCCTCCACTTT. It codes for CASSPDIPSSYNSPLHF.